This entry lists 5 T cell receptor beta chains sequenced from one sample in a study of neurological immune-mediated disorders. TCRdb analysed the 5' RACE reads with MiXCR anew, one entry per CDR3 protein. The sample lists some 35,000 distinct CDR3 sequences; 11% were seen once. Sequenced input: CD4+ T cells from blood. Every receptor here comes from a woman aged 25 to 39 with HTLV-1-associated myelopathy (HAM/TSP).

This clonotype has only a few counts. The gene calls are TRBV27 and TRBJ1-5, with 8 bases fitting TRBD1. Per germline, CDR1 MNHEY and CDR2 SMNVEV (reference sequence). CDR3 length: 15 amino acids. V lost 6 bases and J lost 6; bases outside the gene matches: 10. The CDR3 DNA reads TGTGCCAGCAGCCCTCAGGGGGCACTGGCTCAGCCCCAGCATTTT. This sequence encodes CASSPQGALAQPQHF.

Worth noting for this clonotype: At one end, the junction sequence differs from germline, possibly due to a read error. As DNA, the CDR3 is TGTGCCAGCAGCTTGGCCCGGGACCCAAAATATGACTACACCTTC. This gives the protein CASSLARDPKYDYTF. The chain uses TRBV5-5 and TRBJ1-2, with a possible D match to TRBD1 (5 bases). Germline CDR1 and CDR2: SGHKS and YYEKEE (reference sequence). This CDR3 is 15 amino acids long.

This clonotype was seen many times. V and J are TRBV5-1 and TRBJ1-1, with D maybe TRBD1 (5 bases). Germline V lookup: CDR1 SGHRS, CDR2 YFSETQ. The CDR3 consists of 13 residues. V lost 4 bases and J 7 bases, leaving 14 bases between the germline ends. CDR3: CASSRDRGDEAFF. The CDR3 DNA reads TGCGCCAGCAGCCGCGACCGGGGGGATGAAGCTTTCTTT.

This clonotype was observed a few times. The chain recombines TRBV20-1 with TRBJ1-4; unclear D gene. V was trimmed by 3 bases and J by 8 bases, leaving 13 bases between them. Germline values: CDR1 DFQATT, CDR2 SNEGSKA (reference sequence). The CDR3 sequence is 13 residues long. In DNA form, the CDR3 reads TGCAGTGCTAGTAAGGCCCCGGGGGAAAAACTGTTTTTT. This translates into CSASKAPGEKLFF.

This clonotype was recorded at least ten times. V and J are TRBV7-9 and TRBJ1-2; D might be TRBD1 (6 bases). V lost 5 bases and J 0 bases, leaving 16 bases between the germline ends. The CDR3 length is 16 residues. Germline CDR1 is SEHNR and CDR2 is FQNEAQ (reference sequence). The CDR3 DNA follows: TGTGCCAGCAGCACAGGACAGAGCTTTACTAACTATGGCTACACCTTC. It translates to CASSTGQSFTNYGYTF.